Ten or more counts support the clone carrying this T cell receptor beta chain. The antigen remains unidentified. This entry comes from a study of metastatic and nonmetastatic thyroid tumors. Study summary: Malignant thyroid and benign thyroid patients provided blood and tumor or nodule tissue whose repertoires were compared. Study results and caveats: Reported TCR beta diversity, measured in blood and tumor, was significantly higher for malignant thyroid tumors than for benign nodules.

Deletions cut 1 base from V and 7 bases from J, with 13 bases between. The CDR3 is 15 residues long. The germline V gene encodes CDR1 SEHNR and CDR2 FQNEAQ (reference sequence). From the PCR reads, TCRdb re-called clones with MiXCR. The data contain about 16,000 clones, around 31% of them seen just once; the ten biggest clones take up 10% to 15%. Not a single patient had been given any form of treatment at any point before undergoing thyroid surgery. The J gene is TRBJ1-4, the V gene TRBV7-9; the D gene is possibly TRBD1 (5 bases). The sequence came from a male donor with papillary thyroid cancer or a benign thyroid nodule (not recorded which). Some clones in this sample may be carry-over from other donors' samples. Sequenced: tumor tissue. As DNA, the CDR3 is TGTGCCAGCAGCTTAGACGGGAACCAGGGTGAAAAACTGTTTTTT. Protein sequence: CASSLDGNQGEKLFF.